The TCR beta chain under discussion was sequenced for a study of T cell responses to AZD1222 COVID-19 vaccine. Ten or more counts support this clone. Measured with immunoSEQ multiplex PCR; TCRdb has only the in-frame clones, and not every one. This table holds under 150,000 clones, around 91% found once. The V gene's germline CDR1 is SQVTM and CDR2 ANQGSEA. J gave up 2 bases and V 6 bases, and 8 bases lay outside the gene matches. The CDR3 covers 14 residues. The specimen comprised peripheral blood, sampled 28 days after the second AZD1222 dose. The V call is TRBV29-1, the J call TRBJ2-7; TRBD2 aligns across 9 bases. The sequence derives from an adult who received the AZD1222 COVID-19 vaccine. Here the CDR3 reads CSVRSAGGPYEQYF. CDR3 DNA: TGCAGCGTACGTTCTGCGGGAGGGCCCTACGAGCAGTACTTC.